This T cell receptor (beta chain) was documented in a study of blood T cell repertoires in COVID-19 (dated by TCRdb to about 2020). Describing the broader study: Collaborator samples came from the United States, Italy and Spain and covered acute and convalescent phases of COVID-19. The material from the prospective study consisted of cDNA or gDNA derived from T cells, B-cell-depleted T cells, or PBMCs. Subjects who had been exposed to COVID-19, were actively infected with it, or had recovered from it provided the deeply sampled blood TCRbeta repertoires that made up the dataset. The repertoires were made available in a free public database intended to serve as a resource for research on the immune response to SARS-CoV-2. Samples were obtained from the ongoing ImmuneRACE study (first 160 participants) and from 1,254 subjects provided by 6 global collaborators. Nearly every sample came with metadata listing a de-identified subject ID, COVID-19 status, age in years and sex. Where HLA class I and class II types were available, the types were taken from metadata supplied by the sample provider, not from assay-based typing. What the study reported, not specific to this receptor: How much clinical and demographic metadata was included differed by source and by participant, and the metadata was provided uncurated.

In Seattle, one collaborating source enrolled patients while the infection was active and tracked those patients longitudinally over the course of disease. Each collaborating institution followed its own protocols to collect whole blood in K2EDTA tubes. For TCRbeta analysis, collaborators shipped samples as frozen whole blood, isolated PBMCs, or DNA extracted from either of those sample types. Details on this clone: What this receptor recognizes is not known. Base qualities are not provided; no much larger clone lies one nucleotide away.

Based on the germline V gene, the CDR1 and CDR2 sequences are SGDLS and YYNGEE. From the cysteine up to the phenylalanine, the CDR3 has a length of 16 residues. The entry retains the CDR3 DNA only, 48 bases that are in frame from base 1. V gives up 0 bases and J gives up 7 bases, and the segment between their germline ends measures 14 bases. TCRbeta CDR3 regions were amplified from genomic DNA using the immunoSEQ Assay, a bias-controlled multiplex PCR. The original methods were these. The number of nucleated cells in each sample was estimated by amplification of reference gene primers within the assay. Sequence reads were collapsed and filtered to measure the absolute abundance of every unique TCRbeta CDR3 rearrangement. Productive Simpson clonality was computed per sample as the square root of Simpson's diversity index over productive rearrangements. TCRdb stores this immuneACCESS table with in-frame sequences only. Part of the clones is absent; in the studies checked, under half of the shortfall reflects unresolved V genes, and no reason is known for the rest. D and trimming come from the DNA, and the V and J calls and clone size come from that table. The sample table contains about 120,000 clones; only one count was recorded for 85% to 90% of them. The ten largest clones add up to more than 3% of the sample.

The sequence came from a woman aged 55-70 years with COVID-19, enrolled during active disease. The chain uses TRBV9 and TRBJ1-6; the D gene is perhaps TRBD1, on 6 matching bases. The sequenced sample consisted of peripheral blood. The CDR3 protein sequence reads: CASSVGLWQGNSPLHF. The nucleotide sequence reads as follows: TGTGCCAGCAGCGTAGGTCTGTGGCAGGGGAATTCACCCCTCCACTTT.